Described below is a single T cell receptor beta chain sequence and its context. The junction does not match germline at one end; this may be a read error. This CDR3 has 13 residues. Germline CDR1 reads LNHNV; CDR2 reads YYDKDF (reference sequence). The sample comes from a study of Graves' ophthalmopathy and Graves' hyperthyroidism. The study amplified TCR beta CDR3 regions using RNA transcripts. First-round RT-PCR with HTBI primers preceded a second-round multiplex PCR. TCRdb re-called the multiplex PCR reads through MiXCR, storing one row per CDR3 protein. The sample consists of about 740,000 distinct CDR3 sequences, 35% to 50% of them appearing once.

The chain has TRBV15 and TRBJ2-5; 8 bases line up with TRBD1. Sequenced sample: peripheral blood. This sequence was found in an adult man with Graves' ophthalmopathy. CDR3 region: CATSNGQGETQYF. DNA for the CDR3: TGCGCCACCAGCAATGGACAGGGAGAGACCCAGTACTTC.